These T cell receptor beta chains were read from a single sample in a study of CD8+CD57+ T cells in acquired aplastic anemia. TCRdb re-called the reads through MiXCR, storing one row per CDR3 protein. The top ten clones hold 9.7% of a sample with approximately 190,000 distinct CDR3 sequences, more than 45% of them seen once. The sequencing sample was made of sorted CD4+, CD8+, or CD8+CD57+ T cells (not recorded which) from PBMCs. The receptors stem from a human donor with aplastic anemia. CDR3s include the opening cysteine and the closing phenylalanine or tryptophan. Each record gives: J gene, clone size, D gene, V gene, CDR3 DNA, CDR3 protein. D genes are given only for firm matches. The size field is filled for only some rows; it gives once, few, many or a size class.

>TRBJ2-7|few|NA|TRBV15
TGTGCCACCAGCAGCCGCAGAGAAACAGGGACCTACGAGCAGTACTTC
CATSSRRETGTYEQYF
>TRBJ1-6|few|NA|TRBV4-2
TGTGCCAGCAGCCAAGATAAGTGGGTTCGATCACCCCTCCACTTT
CASSQDKWVRSPLHF
>TRBJ1-3|NA|NA|TRBV11-1
TGTGCCAGCAGCGAAACATTGGAGGCTGCAGGAAACACCATATATTTT
CASSETLEAAGNTIYF
>TRBJ2-5|many|TRBD1|TRBV5-1
TGCGCCAGCAGCCACGGGACAGACCAAGAGACCCAGTACTTC
CASSHGTDQETQYF
>TRBJ2-1|few|NA|TRBV20-1
TGCAGTGCTAGAAAACCCGGGACACAGGATCACAATGAGCAGCTCTTC
CSARKPGTQDHNEQLF
>TRBJ2-7|NA|TRBD2|TRBV5-5
TGTGCCAGCAGCTTCGGGCTAGCGGGTGACTCCTATGAGCAGTACTTC
CASSFGLAGDSYEQYF
>TRBJ1-5|many|NA|TRBV7-2
TGTGCCAGCAGCGTCAAAACAGGTAGCAATCAGCCCCAGCATTTT
CASSVKTGSNQPQHF
>TRBJ1-2|NA|NA|TRBV2
TGTGCCAGCGGGCGCGGGCTCTCTAACTATGGCTACACCTTC
CASGRGLSNYGYTF
>TRBJ1-4|NA|TRBD1|TRBV30
TGTGCCTGGAGTCGACAGGGCTGGGAAAAACTGTTTTTT
CAWSRQGWEKLFF
>TRBJ1-5|NA|NA|TRBV7-2
TGTGCCAGCACCCAGACAGAGTTTAGCAATCAGCCCCAGCATTTT
CASTQTEFSNQPQHF
>TRBJ1-1|many|NA|TRBV30
TGTGCCTGGAAATGGAACACTGAAGCTTTCTTT
CAWKWNTEAFF
>TRBJ2-1|NA|NA|TRBV7-3
TGTGCCAGCAGCTTAACGTCCGACAGTTCATACAATGAGCAGTTCTTC
CASSLTSDSSYNEQFF
>TRBJ1-1|NA|NA|TRBV7-9
TGTGCCAGTAGCGTTGAGGGGGGGAACACTGAAGCTTTCTTT
CASSVEGGNTEAFF
>TRBJ1-6|few|TRBD1|TRBV11-2
TGTGCCAGCAGCACGCACAGGACGGGACAGGGGGTTCATTCACCCCTCCACTTT
CASSTHRTGQGVHSPLHF
>TRBJ2-7|NA|TRBD2|TRBV15
TGTGCCACCAGCAGAAGCTTGAATAGCGGGGGGCGATCCTACGAGCAGTACTTC
CATSRSLNSGGRSYEQYF
>TRBJ1-1|NA|NA|TRBV25-1
TGTGCCAGCAGTGCGGGAGGAGGCACTGAAGCTTTCTTT
CASSAGGGTEAFF
>TRBJ2-7|few|TRBD1|TRBV9
TGTGCCAGCAGCCAGGGGGCCGAGCAGTACTTC
CASSQGAEQYF
>TRBJ2-1|NA|TRBD2|TRBV25-1
TGTGCCAGCAGTGCCATACTAGCGGGAGTCAATGAGCAGTTCTTC
CASSAILAGVNEQFF
>TRBJ2-3|NA|NA|TRBV24-1
TGTGCCAGCTCACCTCCACGGGGCTTGGGAAGCACAGATACGCAGTATTTT
CASSPPRGLGSTDTQYF
>TRBJ2-1|many|NA|TRBV19
TGTGCCAGTAGTAGTCGAGTCCTTTCCTACAATGAGCAGTTCTTC
CASSSRVLSYNEQFF
>TRBJ2-5|NA|NA|TRBV20-1
TGCAGTGCAGAAACTCGAGGGGAGACCCAGTACTTC
CSAETRGETQYF
>TRBJ2-7|few|NA|TRBV15
TGTGCCACCAGCAGAGACCCTAGCTCGGGCGAGCAGTACTTC
CATSRDPSSGEQYF
>TRBJ1-6|NA|NA|TRBV12-3/TRBV12-4
TGTGCCAGCAGTACCTCGGGAGCGTTTTCACCCCTCCACTTT
CASSTSGAFSPLHF
>TRBJ2-3|NA|NA|TRBV19
TGTGCCAGTAGTTTAGGGCGGGGTGGGCCAGATACGCAGTATTTT
CASSLGRGGPDTQYF
>TRBJ1-4|NA|TRBD1|TRBV12-3/TRBV12-4
TGTGCCAGCAGTTTAGCACCCGACAGGGGTGGTGAAAAACTGTTTTTT
CASSLAPDRGGEKLFF
>TRBJ1-2|NA|NA|TRBV10-1
TGCGCCAGCAGTGATACAAGAGGCGGGTTCGGCTACACCTTC
CASSDTRGGFGYTF
>TRBJ2-7|NA|NA|TRBV7-9
TGTGCCAGCAGCCGGGGGACCGGAACTATAGGCTACGAGCAGTACTTC
CASSRGTGTIGYEQYF
>TRBJ2-1|NA|TRBD2|TRBV7-3
TGTGCCAGCAGCTCGACTAGCGGGTCCTACAATGAGCAGTTCTTC
CASSSTSGSYNEQFF
>TRBJ1-2|NA|NA|TRBV5-6
TGTGCCAGCACCCTTGGATACACTCCCTATGGCTACACCTTC
CASTLGYTPYGYTF
>TRBJ2-1|NA|NA|TRBV2
TGTGCCAGCATGCGGGGACAGTACAATGAGCAGTTCTTC
CASMRGQYNEQFF
>TRBJ2-5|NA|NA|TRBV24-1
TGTGCCACCAGTGACCCCGACCCGTGTCGGGGAGGCGAAAAGACCCAGTACTTC
CATSDPDPCRGGEKTQYF
>TRBJ2-7|NA|NA|TRBV7-9
TGTGCCAGCAGCGCGGGATTCTCCTACGAGCAGTACTTC
CASSAGFSYEQYF
>TRBJ2-7|NA|NA|TRBV2
TGTGCCAGCAGTGCCGGGTTGGACGAGCAGTACTTC
CASSAGLDEQYF
>TRBJ2-7|many|NA|TRBV5-6
TGTGCCAGCAGCTTGCTTCAACCCTCCACCTACGAGCAGTACTTC
CASSLLQPSTYEQYF
>TRBJ2-7|many|NA|TRBV6-5
TGTGCCAGCAGCACAGGCAGCAGGGGCTACGAGCAGTACTTC
CASSTGSRGYEQYF
>TRBJ2-2|few|NA|TRBV7-2
TGTGCCAGCAGCTTAGCGACTTTGGGGGCTGCCGGGGAGCTGTTTTTT
CASSLATLGAAGELFF
>TRBJ2-1|NA|NA|TRBV12-3/TRBV12-4
TGTGCCAGCAGTCGACCGGGCCGATACAATGAGCAGTTCTTC
CASSRPGRYNEQFF
>TRBJ1-4|NA|NA|TRBV10-3
TGTGCCATCAGTGAGTCGTTGACGGCGTATAATGAAAAACTGTTTTTT
CAISESLTAYNEKLFF
>TRBJ2-3|many|NA|TRBV20-1
TGCAGTGCTAGAGGCGCGGCGGGACGCACAGATACGCAGTATTTT
CSARGAAGRTDTQYF
>TRBJ1-5|NA|NA|TRBV28
TGTGCCAGCAGTTTGATAGGGGACGTACAGCCCCAGCATTTT
CASSLIGDVQPQHF
>TRBJ1-2|few|NA|TRBV2
TGTGCCAGCAGTGAGGGGGGCTGGGGTGGCTACACCTTC
CASSEGGWGGYTF
>TRBJ2-7|few|NA|TRBV20-1
TGCAGTGCGAGAAGTGGGCACGAGCAGTACTTC
CSARSGHEQYF
>TRBJ2-6|NA|NA|TRBV14
TGTGCCACCAGTCAGGACACCAACGTCCTGACTTTC
CATSQDTNVLTF
>TRBJ2-7|many|TRBD1|TRBV6-1
TGTGCCAGCAGGAGGGACAGGGGAGAAGACTACGAGCAGTACTTC
CASRRDRGEDYEQYF
>TRBJ2-7|few|TRBD1|TRBV19
TGTGCCAGTAGTTTCGGGACAGGGTTCTACGAGCAGTACTTC
CASSFGTGFYEQYF